The present T cell receptor (beta chain) was sequenced within a study of blood T cell repertoires in COVID-19 (dated by TCRdb to 2018 to 2020). General notes on the study: Samples from collaborators originated in the United States, Italy and Spain and spanned both the acute and convalescent phases of COVID-19. The material from the prospective study consisted of cDNA or gDNA derived from T cells, B-cell-depleted T cells, or PBMCs. The dataset comprised deeply sampled blood TCRbeta repertoires from subjects exposed to, actively infected with, or recovered from COVID-19. The repertoires were released in a freely available public database intended as a resource for research on the immune response to SARS-CoV-2. The samples were drawn from two sources: the first 160 participants of the ongoing ImmuneRACE study, and over 1,000 subjects contributed by 6 global collaborators. A de-identified subject ID, COVID-19 status, age in years and sex were almost always included in the sample metadata. Where HLA class I and class II types were available, the types were taken from metadata supplied by the sample provider, not from assay-based typing.

Participants in the prospective study were aged roughly 18 to 90 years, lived in 20 to 30 United States geographic areas, and enrolled through a virtual design. In the prospective study, cohorts were assigned on the basis of participant-reported clinical history obtained from a screening survey and a study questionnaire. Each participant in the prospective study had whole blood, serum and a nasopharyngeal or oropharyngeal swab collected by mobile phlebotomists. Additional blood draws and questionnaires over an approximately two-month period could optionally be provided by prospective study participants. Before DNA extraction, blood samples from the prospective study were shipped at room temperature or frozen. The CDR3, cysteine through phenylalanine, is 13 amino acids long. Of all the DNA, just the CDR3 is kept, 39 bases in frame from base 1. The germline ends are 6 bases apart after V is trimmed by 0 bases and J by 1 base. From a lookup of the germline V gene, CDR1 and CDR2 are SQVTM and ANQGSEA.

Turning to this clone: The antigen it recognizes is unknown. Within one base of it there is no much larger clone, and no base qualities were kept.

TCRbeta CDR3 regions were amplified from genomic DNA by means of the immunoSEQ Assay, a bias-controlled multiplex PCR. The source study handled its data this way. The number of nucleated cells in each sample was estimated by amplification of reference gene primers within the assay. Sequence reads were collapsed and filtered to measure the absolute abundance of every unique TCRbeta CDR3 rearrangement. For each sample, productive Simpson clonality was calculated as the square root of Simpson's diversity index across productive rearrangements. TCRdb holds this immuneACCESS table with in-frame rearrangements only. Some clones are missing; in checked studies, unresolved V genes explain under half, and the rest has no known cause. V and J calls and clone size follow that table, whereas D and trimming were derived from the DNA. The sample data list 270,000 or so clones, and more than 70% of these were observed just once. The ten most abundant clones make up over 1% of the sample.

Overall results and qualifications from the work: The amount of clinical and demographic metadata varied by source and participant and was provided uncurated.

The sequence is built from TRBV29-1 and TRBJ1-1; the D gene is unclear. The sequence was obtained from a woman in her thirties or forties with acute COVID-19. The sequencing sample was made of PBMCs or T cells enriched from blood (not recorded which). The DNA sequence is TGCAGCGTTGAAGAACTACCGAACACTGAAGCTTTCTTT. This codes for CSVEELPNTEAFF. With all but the CDR3 taken from the reference TRBV29-1 and TRBJ1-1 genes, the full variable domain is: SAVISQKPSRDICQRGTSLTIQCQVDSQVTMMFWYRQQPGQSLTLIATANQGSEATYESGFVIDKFPISRPNLTFSTLTVSNMSPEDSSIYLCSVEELPNTEAFFGQGTRLTVV.